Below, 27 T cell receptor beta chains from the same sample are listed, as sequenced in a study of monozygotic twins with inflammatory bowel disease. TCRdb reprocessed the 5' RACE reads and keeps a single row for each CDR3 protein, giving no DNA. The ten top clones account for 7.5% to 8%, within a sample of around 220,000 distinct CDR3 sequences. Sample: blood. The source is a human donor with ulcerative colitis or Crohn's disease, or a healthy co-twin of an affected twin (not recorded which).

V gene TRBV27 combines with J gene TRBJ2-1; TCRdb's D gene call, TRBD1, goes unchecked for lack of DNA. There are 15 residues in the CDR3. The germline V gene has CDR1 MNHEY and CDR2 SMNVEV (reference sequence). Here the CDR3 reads CASSLQGMGGDEQFF.

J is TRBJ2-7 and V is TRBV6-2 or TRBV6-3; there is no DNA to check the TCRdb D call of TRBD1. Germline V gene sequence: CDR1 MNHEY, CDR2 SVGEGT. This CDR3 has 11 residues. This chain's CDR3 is CASRGVYEQYF.

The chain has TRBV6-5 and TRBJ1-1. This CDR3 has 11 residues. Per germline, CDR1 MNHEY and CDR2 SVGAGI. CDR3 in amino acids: CASSTQTEAFF.

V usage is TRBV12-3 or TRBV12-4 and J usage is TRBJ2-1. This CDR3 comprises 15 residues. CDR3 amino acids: CASSFSGGPYNEQFF.

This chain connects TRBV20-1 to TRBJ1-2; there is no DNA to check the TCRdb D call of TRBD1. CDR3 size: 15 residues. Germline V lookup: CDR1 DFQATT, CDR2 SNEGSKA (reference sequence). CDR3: CSARDSRPGSGGYTF.

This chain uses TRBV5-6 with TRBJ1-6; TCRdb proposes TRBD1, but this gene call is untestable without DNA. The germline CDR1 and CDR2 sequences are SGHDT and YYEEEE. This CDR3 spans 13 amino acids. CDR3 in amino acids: CASRSHGGAPLHF.

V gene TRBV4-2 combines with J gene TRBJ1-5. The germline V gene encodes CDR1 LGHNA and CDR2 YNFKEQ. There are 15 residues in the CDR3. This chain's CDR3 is CASSQGVDSNQPQHF.

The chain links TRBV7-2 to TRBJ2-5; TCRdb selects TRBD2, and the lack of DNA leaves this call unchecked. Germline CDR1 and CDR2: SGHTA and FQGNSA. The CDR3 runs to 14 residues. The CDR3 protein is CASSTSRWEETQYF.

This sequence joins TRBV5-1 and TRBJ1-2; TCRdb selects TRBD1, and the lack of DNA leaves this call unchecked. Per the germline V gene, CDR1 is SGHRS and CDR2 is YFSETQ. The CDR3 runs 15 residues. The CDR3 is CASSTGHVQSYGYTF.

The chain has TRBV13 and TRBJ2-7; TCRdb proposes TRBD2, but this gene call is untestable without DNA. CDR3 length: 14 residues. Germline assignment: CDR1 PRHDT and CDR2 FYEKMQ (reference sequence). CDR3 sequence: CASSLAAGAYEQYF.

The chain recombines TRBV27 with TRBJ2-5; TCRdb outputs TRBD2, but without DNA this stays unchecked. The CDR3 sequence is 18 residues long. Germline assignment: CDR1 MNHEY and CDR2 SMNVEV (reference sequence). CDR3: CASSLTGTSGVLQETQYF.

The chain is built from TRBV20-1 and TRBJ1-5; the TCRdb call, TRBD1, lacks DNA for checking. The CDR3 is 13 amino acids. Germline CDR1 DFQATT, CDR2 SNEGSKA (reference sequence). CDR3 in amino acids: CSAFRGRGQPQHF.

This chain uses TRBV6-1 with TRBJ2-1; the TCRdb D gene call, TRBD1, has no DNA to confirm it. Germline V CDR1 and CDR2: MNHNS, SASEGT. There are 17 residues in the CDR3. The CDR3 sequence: CASSGLFVRTGGNEQFF.

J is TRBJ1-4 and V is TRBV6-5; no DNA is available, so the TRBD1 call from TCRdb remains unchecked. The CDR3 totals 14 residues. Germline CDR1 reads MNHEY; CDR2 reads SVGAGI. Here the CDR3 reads CASSFGQGSEKLFF.

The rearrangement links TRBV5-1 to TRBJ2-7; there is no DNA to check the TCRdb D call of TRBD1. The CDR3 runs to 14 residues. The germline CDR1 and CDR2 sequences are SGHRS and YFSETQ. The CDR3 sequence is CASSSSRTAQEQYF.

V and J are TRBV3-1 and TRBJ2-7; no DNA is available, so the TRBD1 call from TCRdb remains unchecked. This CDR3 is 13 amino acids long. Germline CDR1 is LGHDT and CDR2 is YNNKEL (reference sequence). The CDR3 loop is CASSQGNQGAKYF.

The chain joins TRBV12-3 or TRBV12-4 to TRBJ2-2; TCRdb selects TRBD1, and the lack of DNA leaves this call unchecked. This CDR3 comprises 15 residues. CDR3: CASSRGGGDTGELFF.

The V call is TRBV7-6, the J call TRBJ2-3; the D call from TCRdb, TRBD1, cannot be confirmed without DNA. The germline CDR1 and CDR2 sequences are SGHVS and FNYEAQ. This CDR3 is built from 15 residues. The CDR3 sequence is CASSPGKQEKDTQNF.

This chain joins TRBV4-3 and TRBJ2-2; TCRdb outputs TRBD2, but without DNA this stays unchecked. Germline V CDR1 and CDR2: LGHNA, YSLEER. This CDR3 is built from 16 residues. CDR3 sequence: CASSPRLAGAGGELFF.

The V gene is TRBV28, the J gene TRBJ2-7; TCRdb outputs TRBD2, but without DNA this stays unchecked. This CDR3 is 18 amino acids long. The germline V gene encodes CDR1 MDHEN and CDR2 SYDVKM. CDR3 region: CASSLSWGSGRAGHEQYF.

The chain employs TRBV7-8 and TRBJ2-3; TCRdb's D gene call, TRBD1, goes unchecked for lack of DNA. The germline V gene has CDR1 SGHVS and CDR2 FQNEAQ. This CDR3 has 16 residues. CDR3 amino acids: CASSSPSGISTDTQYF.

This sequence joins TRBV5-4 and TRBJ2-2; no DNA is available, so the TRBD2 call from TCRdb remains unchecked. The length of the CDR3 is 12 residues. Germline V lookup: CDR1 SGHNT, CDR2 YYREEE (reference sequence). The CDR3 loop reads CASSEGLGELFF.

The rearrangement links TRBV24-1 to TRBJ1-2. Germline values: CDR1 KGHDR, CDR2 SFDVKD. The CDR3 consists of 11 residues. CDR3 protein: CATTSGFGYTF.

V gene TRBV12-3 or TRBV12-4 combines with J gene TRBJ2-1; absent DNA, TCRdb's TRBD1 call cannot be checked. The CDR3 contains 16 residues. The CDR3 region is CASSLAGARSYNEQFF.

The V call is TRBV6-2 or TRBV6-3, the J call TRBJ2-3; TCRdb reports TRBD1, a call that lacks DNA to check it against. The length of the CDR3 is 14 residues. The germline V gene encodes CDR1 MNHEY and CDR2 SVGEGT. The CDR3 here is CASSYVTGTDTQYF.

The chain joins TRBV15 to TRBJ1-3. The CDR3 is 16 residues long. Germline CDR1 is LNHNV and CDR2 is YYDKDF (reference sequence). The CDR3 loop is CATSRGDRASGNTIYF.

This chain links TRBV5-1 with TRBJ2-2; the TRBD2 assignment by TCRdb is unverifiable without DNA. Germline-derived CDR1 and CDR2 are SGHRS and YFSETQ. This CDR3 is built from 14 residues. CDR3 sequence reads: CASSAGLNTGELFF.